These 26 T cell receptor beta chains came from one sample sequenced in a study of shared clonotypes between healthy human individuals. TCRdb keeps only in-frame clones here, not all; method: immunoSEQ multiplex PCR. Of roughly 2,300,000 clones detected, less than 95% appear once; the ten largest clones hold approximately 0.39%. The sample taken for sequencing was naive CD4+ T cells from PBMCs. Subset here: CD45RA+ positively selected. The receptors were sampled from a man between 18 and 35 years old in good health. Some clones in this sample may be carry-over from other donors' samples.

Only one count was recorded for this clone. The V gene is TRBV2, the J gene TRBJ2-7, with a weak D call TRBD1 (6 bases). This CDR3 is 15 amino acids long. The V and J ends lost 5 bases and 0 bases respectively, with 14 bases between them. Germline V gene lookup returns CDR1 SNHLY and CDR2 FYNNEI. The CDR3 here is CASSQDRHPSYEQYF. The CDR3 nucleotides are TGTGCCAGCAGTCAGGACAGACATCCCTCCTACGAGCAGTACTTC.

This clone has only a few counts. V usage is TRBV6-5 and J usage is TRBJ2-7, with TRBD1 identical over 9 bases. The trim removed 0 bases at V and 4 bases at J, leaving 4 bases unmatched. From germline, CDR1 is MNHEY and CDR2 SVGAGI. The CDR3 spans 15 residues. This CDR3 is CASSYSRDRAYEQYF. In nucleotides, the CDR3 is TGTGCCAGCAGTTACTCTAGGGACAGGGCGTACGAGCAGTACTTC.

The chain combines TRBV25-1 with TRBJ2-7; D gene uncertain. CDR3 length: 13 amino acids. Germline V gene sequence: CDR1 MGHDK, CDR2 SYGVNS. V lost 6 bases to trimming and J lost 8 bases, with 17 bases between them. The CDR3 reads CASSRFGPPKQYF. The CDR3 DNA follows: TGTGCCAGCAGCCGATTCGGGCCCCCTAAGCAGTACTTC.

The rearrangement joins TRBV30 to TRBJ2-7; TRBD1 matches 9 bases. CDR3 length: 15 residues. Unmatched junction bases numbered 11, after V lost 4 bases and J lost 4 bases. The V gene's germline CDR1 is GTSNPN and CDR2 SVGIG (reference sequence). Here the CDR3 reads CAWTEGTGRWYEQYF. DNA for the CDR3: TGTGCCTGGACGGAAGGGACAGGGAGGTGGTACGAGCAGTACTTC.

The chain has TRBV4-1 and TRBJ2-7, with 11 bases lining up with TRBD1. V lost 5 bases and J lost 2; bases outside the gene matches: 5. CDR3 length: 15 amino acids. Per the germline V gene, CDR1 is MGHRA and CDR2 is YSYEKL. The CDR3 sequence is CASSTGQGATYEQYF. Here the CDR3 DNA reads TGCGCCAGCAGCACAGGACAGGGGGCGACCTACGAGCAGTACTTC.

The chain combines TRBV7-3 with TRBJ1-3; D gene ambiguous. CDR3 size: 17 residues. Germline CDR1 and CDR2: SGHTA and FQGTGA. V lost 0 bases and J 0 bases, leaving 12 bases between the germline ends. The CDR3 reads CASSLTPPGPSGNTIYF. For the CDR3, the DNA is TGTGCCAGCAGCTTAACACCGCCCGGACCCTCTGGAAACACCATATATTTT.

J is TRBJ2-3 and V is TRBV7-6; D is perhaps TRBD2 (6 bases). CDR3 length: 15 residues. Germline CDR1 is SGHVS and CDR2 is FNYEAQ. Trimming took 4 bases from V and 0 from J, leaving 11 bases between them. CDR3 sequence reads: CASSSPSGSTDTQYF. The CDR3 nucleotides are TGTGCCAGCAGCTCCCCCAGCGGGAGCACAGATACGCAGTATTTT.

The chain links TRBV27 to TRBJ2-7; 12 bases are a match to TRBD1. Germline V gene sequence: CDR1 MNHEY, CDR2 SMNVEV (reference sequence). This CDR3 region has 17 residues. V gave up 7 bases and J gave up 3 bases; unmatched junction bases: 13. CDR3 loop: CASMPGQGARRVYEQYF. The CDR3 DNA follows: TGTGCCAGCATGCCGGGACAGGGGGCGCGAAGGGTCTACGAGCAGTACTTC.

This chain uses TRBV18 with TRBJ2-1; D is possibly TRBD2 (6 bases). V shed 6 bases and J shed 9 bases, with 24 bases lying between them. Germline CDR1 and CDR2: KGHSH and LQKENI. There are 16 residues in the CDR3. The CDR3 reads CASSSPSAGKGGEQFF. Here the CDR3 DNA reads TGTGCCAGCTCGAGCCCATCCGCGGGGAAAGGTGGTGAGCAGTTCTTC.

This chain uses TRBV5-4 with TRBJ2-5; 9 bases are shared with TRBD1. V dropped 4 bases and J dropped 5; count of bases not matched to a gene: 9. CDR1 is SGHNT, CDR2 YYREEE, per germline (reference sequence). This CDR3 has 15 residues. The DNA for the CDR3 is TGTGCCAGCAGCCGGGACAGGGCCCTCCTTGAGACCCAGTACTTC. Translating gives CASSRDRALLETQYF.

This clone was seen a single time. CDR3 amino acids: CASSRTGRYGYTF. In DNA, the CDR3 is TGCGCCAGCAGCCGGACAGGGCGCTATGGCTACACCTTC. The genes are TRBV5-1 and TRBJ1-2, with 8 bases identical to TRBD1. From germline, CDR1 is SGHRS and CDR2 YFSETQ. V was pared by 4 bases and J by 4 bases, with 3 bases of the junction left unmatched. The CDR3 covers 13 residues. Complete variable domain (other parts from reference TRBV5-1 and TRBJ1-2): KAGVTQTPRYLIKTRGQQVTLSCSPISGHRSVSWYQQTPGQGLQFLFEYFSETQRNKGNFPGRFSGRQFSNSRSEMNVSTLELGDSALYLCASSRTGRYGYTFGSGTRLTVV.

The chain carries TRBV5-1 and TRBJ2-1, with D maybe TRBD2 (7 bases). There are 15 residues in the CDR3. V gave up 0 bases and J gave up 8 bases, with 15 bases separating them. Germline CDR1 and CDR2: SGHRS and YFSETQ. The CDR3 protein is CASSLGLAPGDEQFF. CDR3 sequence (DNA): TGCGCCAGCAGCTTGGGACTAGCACCAGGGGATGAGCAGTTCTTC.

The rearrangement uses TRBV6-5 and TRBJ2-7; no definite D call. V lost 5 bases to trimming and J lost 6 bases, with 5 bases between them. This CDR3 contains 10 residues. Germline V gene data show CDR1 as MNHEY and CDR2 as SVGAGI. The CDR3 region is CASSAGEQYF. The DNA for the CDR3 is TGTGCCAGCAGTGCCGGCGAGCAGTACTTC.

The V call is TRBV7-9, the J call TRBJ2-3; D gene ambiguous. The CDR3 runs to 13 residues. V gave up 6 bases and J gave up 4 bases, with 11 bases separating them. Germline V gene data show CDR1 as SEHNR and CDR2 as FQNEAQ (reference sequence). The CDR3 loop reads CASRPPSSDTQYF. For the CDR3, the DNA is TGTGCCAGCAGGCCACCCTCCTCAGATACGCAGTATTTT.

The V gene is TRBV7-9, the J gene TRBJ2-2; D is perhaps TRBD2 (6 bases). Deletions cut 5 bases from V and 3 bases from J, with 13 bases between. The CDR3 is made up of 15 amino acids. In germline, CDR1 is SEHNR, CDR2 FQNEAQ (reference sequence). This CDR3 is CASSKRDSHTGELFF. The CDR3 DNA is TGTGCCAGCAGCAAAAGGGACTCCCACACCGGGGAGCTGTTTTTT. The entire variable domain, with the rest obtained from reference TRBV7-9 and TRBJ2-2, is as follows: DTGVSQNPRHKITKRGQNVTFRCDPISEHNRLYWYRQTLGQGPEFLTYFQNEAQLEKSRLLSDRFSAERPKGSFSTLEIQRTEQGDSAMYLCASSKRDSHTGELFFGEGSRLTVL.

The chain employs TRBV10-1 and TRBJ2-3, with D maybe TRBD1 (6 bases). From germline, CDR1 is WNHNN and CDR2 SYGVQD (reference sequence). Trimming stripped 6 bases from V and 6 bases from J, with 16 bases between. This CDR3 contains 14 residues. The CDR3 sequence is CASSSGTKLDTQYF. In DNA, the CDR3 is TGCGCCAGCAGCTCCGGGACAAAACTCGATACGCAGTATTTT.

The rearrangement joins TRBV6-5 to TRBJ1-4, with D possibly being TRBD1 (5 bases). V lost 6 bases, J lost 8 bases, and 16 bases lay in between. The CDR3 is made up of 14 amino acids. CDR1 MNHEY and CDR2 SVGAGI come from the germline V gene. The CDR3 DNA reads TGTGCCAGCAGGAAAGCCGGGGGAGGAGAAAAACTGTTTTTT. This translates into CASRKAGGGEKLFF.

The CDR3 DNA sequence: TGTGCCAGCAGGCTAGGGGTATCCTCCTACGAGCAGTACTTC. It translates to CASRLGVSSYEQYF. The genes are TRBV6-5 and TRBJ2-7, with D perhaps matching TRBD1 (5 bases). In germline, CDR1 is MNHEY, CDR2 SVGAGI. V lost 6 bases to trimming and J lost 0 bases, with 12 bases between them. The CDR3 is 14 residues long.

The chain employs TRBV6-1 and TRBJ2-3; D is unclear. The CDR3 runs to 17 residues. The germline V gene has CDR1 MNHNS and CDR2 SASEGT. Deletions cut 2 bases from V and 0 bases from J, with 15 bases between. In DNA, the CDR3 is TGTGCCAGCAGTGAAAAAGATAGGACGTATAGCACAGATACGCAGTATTTT. This gives the protein CASSEKDRTYSTDTQYF.

V is TRBV6-6 and J is TRBJ2-7; possibly TRBD1 for D (5 bases). The CDR3 extends over 15 amino acids. Germline V gene data show CDR1 as MNHNY and CDR2 as SVGAGI (reference sequence). The V end was cut by 7 bases, the J end by 6 bases, with 22 bases between. The CDR3 loop is CASTPSVAGKGEQYF. The CDR3 nucleotides are TGTGCCAGCACCCCTTCGGTGGCAGGGAAGGGCGAGCAGTACTTC.

Only a few counts were recorded for this clone. A read error may account for a junction end that differs from germline. The chain links TRBV7-9 to TRBJ2-7, with TRBD2 as a possible D gene (6 bases). Germline V CDR1 and CDR2: SEHNR, FQNEAQ (reference sequence). The CDR3 extends over 14 amino acids. CDR3 sequence reads: CASSLGTTSDEQYF. CDR3 nucleotide sequence: TGTGCCAGCAGCTTAGGGACTACCTCCGACGAGCAGTACTTC.

This clone was found once. The rearrangement uses TRBV11-2 and TRBJ2-5; tentatively, D is TRBD1 or TRBD2 (7 bases each). The CDR3 runs to 18 residues. V lost 5 bases and J lost 4, with 26 bases in between. The germline CDR1 and CDR2 sequences are SGHAT and FQNNGV. The CDR3 spells CASSPGFSRQGGGETQYF. The CDR3 nucleotides read TGTGCCAGCAGCCCAGGTTTTTCGCGACAGGGAGGGGGAGAGACCCAGTACTTC.

The chain uses TRBV7-2 and TRBJ2-1, with a possible D match to TRBD2 (6 bases). CDR3 length equals 16 residues. Germline assignment: CDR1 SGHTA and CDR2 FQGNSA. Trimming pared 4 bases from V and 4 bases from J, leaving 17 bases between. CDR3 loop: CASSSQGSGPYNEQFF. CDR3 nucleotide sequence: TGTGCCAGCAGCTCCCAGGGCAGCGGGCCTTACAATGAGCAGTTCTTC.

This sequence joins TRBV25-1 and TRBJ2-3; the D is unclear. Germline CDR1 MGHDK, CDR2 SYGVNS. Trimming stripped 2 bases from V and 4 bases from J, with 4 bases between. This CDR3 region has 12 residues. The CDR3 nucleotides read TGTGCCAGCAGTGAAAGCGCAGATACGCAGTATTTT. Translating it yields CASSESADTQYF.

The rearrangement uses TRBV5-4 and TRBJ2-1; perhaps TRBD2 as D (5 bases). There are 13 residues in the CDR3. Per germline, CDR1 SGHNT and CDR2 YYREEE (reference sequence). V dropped 3 bases and J dropped 2 bases, with 6 bases sitting between them. CDR3 protein: CASSWEPYNEQFF. The CDR3 DNA follows: TGTGCCAGCAGCTGGGAGCCCTACAATGAGCAGTTCTTC.

This chain uses TRBV27 with TRBJ1-1; no definite D call. Germline loops: CDR1 MNHEY, CDR2 SMNVEV (reference sequence). V was cut by 6 bases and J by 3 bases, with 17 bases left in between. The CDR3 runs to 15 residues. Written as DNA, the CDR3 is TGTGCCAGCAGCCCATTGGACGCCCGGCACACTGAAGCTTTCTTT. This codes for CASSPLDARHTEAFF.